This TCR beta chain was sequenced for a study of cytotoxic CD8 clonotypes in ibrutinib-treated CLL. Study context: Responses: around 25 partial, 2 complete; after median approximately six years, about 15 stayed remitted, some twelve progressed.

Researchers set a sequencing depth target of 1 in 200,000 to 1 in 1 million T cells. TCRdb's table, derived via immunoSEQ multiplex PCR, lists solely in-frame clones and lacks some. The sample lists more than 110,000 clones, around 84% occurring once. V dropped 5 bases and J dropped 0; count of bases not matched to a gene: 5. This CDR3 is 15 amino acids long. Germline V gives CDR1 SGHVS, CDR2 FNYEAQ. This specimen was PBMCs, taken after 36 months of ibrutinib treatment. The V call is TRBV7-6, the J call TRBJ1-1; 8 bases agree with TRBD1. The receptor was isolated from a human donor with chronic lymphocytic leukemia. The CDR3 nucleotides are TGTGCCAGCAGCACAAACAGGGGGATGAACACTGAAGCTTTCTTT. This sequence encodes CASSTNRGMNTEAFF.